These 32 T cell receptor beta chains came from one sample sequenced in a study of blood T cell repertoires in COVID-19. Sequencing used immunoSEQ multiplex PCR; TCRdb keeps in-frame clones, though not all of them. The sample has 120,000 to 150,000 clones, approximately 88% seen once; the top ten hold 28%. Sequenced: peripheral blood. The receptor set was obtained from a human donor in a cohort sampled during active COVID-19.

This clone was picked up one time. The chain uses TRBV7-2 and TRBJ2-5; TRBD2 matches 9 bases. Germline V gives CDR1 SGHTA, CDR2 FQGNSA. The V segment lost 5 bases and the J segment 4 bases; nucleotides outside the gene matches: 17. The CDR3 covers 18 residues. The CDR3 is CASSPLSWGGGARETQYF. The CDR3 bases are TGTGCCAGCAGCCCTCTGTCCTGGGGCGGGGGGGCACGAGAGACCCAGTACTTC. Complete variable domain (other parts from reference TRBV7-2 and TRBJ2-5): GAGVSQSPSNKVTEKGKDVELRCDPISGHTALYWYRQSLGQGLEFLIYFQGNSAPDKSGLPSDRFSAERTGGSVSTLTIQRTQQEDSAVYLCASSPLSWGGGARETQYFGPGTRLLVL.

The chain combines TRBV19 with TRBJ2-7, with 8 bases that match TRBD1. Losses at the gene ends were 7 bases for V and 2 bases for J; bases not matched to a gene: 4. Germline CDR1 LNHDA, CDR2 SQIVND (reference sequence). The CDR3 consists of 13 residues. The CDR3 DNA reads as TGTGCCAGTAAAAGGACAGGGACCTACGAGCAGTACTTC. Translating it yields CASKRTGTYEQYF. Full variable domain (missing parts from reference TRBV19 and TRBJ2-7): DGGITQSPKYLFRKEGQNVTLSCEQNLNHDAMYWYRQDPGQGLRLIYYSQIVNDFQKGDIAEGYSVSREKKESFPLTVTSAQKNPTAFYLCASKRTGTYEQYFGPGTRLTVT.

The chain carries TRBV2 and TRBJ1-4; the D gene is possibly TRBD1 (5 bases). Trimming pared 7 bases from V and 3 bases from J, leaving 15 bases between. CDR1 is SNHLY and CDR2 is FYNNEI in the germline V gene. The CDR3 contains 15 residues. CDR3 in amino acids: CASKGPGRANEKLFF. CDR3 DNA: TGTGCCAGCAAGGGACCAGGGAGGGCTAATGAAAAACTGTTTTTT.

The chain carries TRBV19 and TRBJ2-3; 7 bases fit TRBD1. V was clipped by 4 bases and J by 5 bases; unmatched bases: 12. Germline V gene sequence: CDR1 LNHDA, CDR2 SQIVND (reference sequence). This CDR3 has 16 amino acids. The CDR3 sequence: CASSTLGTASIDTQYF. CDR3 bases: TGTGCCAGTAGTACACTCGGGACAGCCTCGATAGATACGCAGTATTTT.

The J gene is TRBJ2-5, the V gene TRBV18; possibly TRBD2 for D (6 bases). The CDR3 contains 14 residues. V lost 2 bases and J lost 1, with 8 bases in between. The germline gives CDR1 KGHSH, CDR2 LQKENI. Written as DNA, the CDR3 is TGTGCCAGCTCACCAATAGCGGCCCAAGAGACCCAGTACTTC. Translation gives CASSPIAAQETQYF. Full variable domain (remainder filled in from reference TRBV18 and TRBJ2-5): NAGVMQNPRHLVRRRGQEARLRCSPMKGHSHVYWYRQLPEEGLKFMVYLQKENIIDESGMPKERFSAEFPKEGPSILRIQQVVRGDSAAYFCASSPIAAQETQYFGPGTRLLVL.

This clone came up once. The chain is built from TRBV6-5 and TRBJ1-5; D remains ambiguous. Germline V gives CDR1 MNHEY, CDR2 SVGAGI. Trimming stripped 6 bases from V and 0 bases from J, with 9 bases between. CDR3 length equals 14 residues. In DNA, the CDR3 is TGTGCCAGCAGCGCATTAGATAGCAATCAGCCCCAGCATTTT. It encodes CASSALDSNQPQHF.

This chain joins TRBV4-3 and TRBJ1-2; the D gene is possibly TRBD1 (5 bases). Germline V gene data show CDR1 as LGHNA and CDR2 as YSLEER. V was pared by 5 bases and J by 3 bases, with 13 bases between. This CDR3 region has 14 residues. The chain's CDR3 is CASSFSGDHYGYTF. The DNA of the CDR3 is TGCGCCAGCAGCTTCAGCGGGGACCACTATGGCTACACCTTC.

CDR3 region: CASNKGGRETQYF. The DNA for the CDR3 is TGTGCCAGTAACAAAGGGGGTAGGGAGACCCAGTACTTC. The chain is built from TRBV19 and TRBJ2-5; a possible D gene is TRBD1 (6 bases). The CDR3 has 13 amino acids. Germline CDR1 reads LNHDA; CDR2 reads SQIVND (reference sequence). Trimming pared 7 bases from V and 5 bases from J, leaving 14 bases between.

The sample holds a few counts of this clone. This chain links TRBV29-1 with TRBJ1-1; D is perhaps TRBD1 (5 bases). The CDR3 sequence is 12 residues long. CDR1 SQVTM and CDR2 ANQGSEA come from the germline V gene. Deletions cut 2 bases from V and 5 bases from J, with 9 bases between. In DNA form, the CDR3 reads TGCAGCGTTGAAAAAGGGGCGACTGAAGCTTTCTTT. Translating it yields CSVEKGATEAFF.

This chain connects TRBV5-1 to TRBJ2-2; D ambiguous. V lost 0 bases and J 3 bases, leaving 9 bases between the germline ends. The CDR3 spans 15 residues. CDR1 and CDR2 (germline): SGHRS, YFSETQ. This chain's CDR3 is CASSLDGYYTGELFF. CDR3 coding DNA: TGCGCCAGCAGCTTGGACGGGTACTACACCGGGGAGCTGTTTTTT.

The rearrangement joins TRBV6-5 to TRBJ1-5, with 7 bases identical to TRBD1. The CDR3 contains 14 residues. The germline gives CDR1 MNHEY, CDR2 SVGAGI. With V trimmed by 6 bases and J by 5 bases, 7 bases remained unmatched. The CDR3 DNA reads TGTGCCAGCAGACCCGACAGGGTAGATCAGCCCCAGCATTTT. It is translated as CASRPDRVDQPQHF.

This sequence joins TRBV29-1 and TRBJ2-5; 7 bases agree with TRBD1. Germline CDR1 and CDR2: SQVTM and ANQGSEA. The trim removed 6 bases at V and 5 bases at J, leaving 9 bases unmatched. The CDR3 extends over 13 amino acids. The CDR3 nucleotides are TGCAGCGTACAGGGGCAGGTGAGGGAGACCCAGTACTTC. Amino acids: CSVQGQVRETQYF.

This chain uses TRBV6-5 with TRBJ2-5; TRBD2 matches 13 bases. The CDR3 is made up of 15 amino acids. V lost 5 bases to trimming and J lost 6 bases; unmatched junction nucleotides: 6. CDR1 MNHEY and CDR2 SVGAGI come from the germline V gene. DNA for the CDR3: TGTGCCAGCAGTCCGGGGACTAGCGGGGACAAGACCCAGTACTTC. It is translated as CASSPGTSGDKTQYF.

The chain has TRBV12-5 and TRBJ1-3; 7 bases line up with TRBD1. The junction had 17 bases not matched to a gene; V was cut back by 3 bases and J by 0 bases. This CDR3 is built from 20 residues. Germline V lookup: CDR1 LGHNT, CDR2 FRNRAP. CDR3 region: CASGFLPPGQAGDSGNTIYF. DNA of the CDR3: TGTGCTAGTGGTTTCCTCCCCCCCGGACAGGCTGGGGACTCTGGAAACACCATATATTTT.

This clone was found a few times. The CDR3: CASSLDGPNTEAFF. The CDR3, as DNA: TGTGCCAGCAGCTTAGATGGGCCTAACACTGAAGCTTTCTTT. V is TRBV11-3 and J is TRBJ1-1; the D is unclear. Per germline, CDR1 SGHNT and CDR2 YENEEA. The V and J ends lost 0 bases and 2 bases respectively, with 7 bases between them. The length of the CDR3 is 14 residues.

This CDR3 is CAWSVGGNTEAFF. The CDR3 DNA follows: TGTGCCTGGAGTGTAGGGGGAAACACTGAAGCTTTCTTT. The chain carries TRBV30 and TRBJ1-1, with D maybe TRBD1 (6 bases). The germline V gene has CDR1 GTSNPN and CDR2 SVGIG (reference sequence). V was clipped by 0 bases and J by 2 bases, with 7 bases between them. The CDR3 contains 13 residues.

This clone is a singleton in its sample. V gene TRBV7-2 combines with J gene TRBJ2-3; 7 bases fit TRBD1. The germline gives CDR1 SGHTA, CDR2 FQGNSA. V was pared by 2 bases and J by 0 bases, with 5 bases of the junction left unmatched. The CDR3 spans 16 residues. CDR3 in DNA: TGTGCCAGCAGCTTATGGGGGACAGCGAGCACAGATACGCAGTATTTT. Translating gives CASSLWGTASTDTQYF.

The chain couples TRBV18 to TRBJ2-6; D may be TRBD1 (5 bases). CDR3 length equals 14 residues. From germline, CDR1 is KGHSH and CDR2 LQKENI. Trimming removed 2 bases at V and 8 bases at J, with 10 bases between. The CDR3 region has the DNA TGTGCCAGCTCACCAACCAAGGGGACCAACGTCCTGACTTTC. It translates to CASSPTKGTNVLTF.

The CDR3 region is CAWTEGAGNQPQHF. The CDR3 DNA reads as TGTGCCTGGACGGAGGGGGCCGGCAATCAGCCCCAGCATTTT. This sequence joins TRBV30 and TRBJ1-5, with 7 bases identical to TRBD1. Germline V gene sequence: CDR1 GTSNPN, CDR2 SVGIG (reference sequence). V shed 4 bases and J 2 bases; nucleotides not matched to a gene: 5. The CDR3 length is 14 residues.

This clone was seen only once. This chain joins TRBV19 and TRBJ2-2; tentatively, D is TRBD1 (5 bases). This CDR3 contains 15 residues. V shed 5 bases and J shed 7 bases, with 17 bases lying between them. Per germline, CDR1 LNHDA and CDR2 SQIVND (reference sequence). CDR3: CASSENGALGGELFF. The CDR3 bases are TGTGCCAGTAGTGAGAATGGGGCTCTGGGCGGGGAGCTGTTTTTT.

This chain links TRBV19 with TRBJ2-7, with 7 bases identical to TRBD1. V gave up 6 bases and J gave up 4 bases; unmatched junction bases: 6. This CDR3 comprises 13 residues. CDR1 is LNHDA and CDR2 is SQIVND in the germline V gene (reference sequence). Here the CDR3 DNA reads TGTGCCAGTAGCAGACGACAGGGTTACGAGCAGTACTTC. This sequence encodes CASSRRQGYEQYF.

This chain links TRBV5-4 with TRBJ1-4; D gene uncertain. Trimming took 3 bases from V and 0 from J, leaving 9 bases between them. CDR3 size: 15 residues. Germline loops: CDR1 SGHNT, CDR2 YYREEE (reference sequence). The DNA for the CDR3 is TGTGCCAGCAGCTCGGGGTGGCCAACTAATGAAAAACTGTTTTTT. Its translation is CASSSGWPTNEKLFF.

The chain has TRBV2 and TRBJ2-2; D might be TRBD1 (6 bases). This CDR3 is 16 amino acids long. Germline loops: CDR1 SNHLY, CDR2 FYNNEI. Trimming shortened V by 2 bases and J by 2 bases, and 12 bases separated the two germline ends. The CDR3 is CASSELWTANTGELFF. The CDR3 DNA reads as TGTGCCAGCAGTGAACTTTGGACAGCTAACACCGGGGAGCTGTTTTTT.

This clone was recorded once. The genes are TRBV19 and TRBJ1-5; D remains ambiguous. The V gene lost 5 bases and the J gene lost 0 bases, with 11 bases spanning the gap. The CDR3 length is 15 residues. The germline V gene encodes CDR1 LNHDA and CDR2 SQIVND (reference sequence). CDR3 bases: TGTGCCAGTAGTGCGGGGTCATATAGCAATCAGCCCCAGCATTTT. Translation gives CASSAGSYSNQPQHF.

V is TRBV10-3 and J is TRBJ2-1; 9 nucleotides agree with TRBD2. The CDR3 length is 17 residues. The germline V gene encodes CDR1 ENHRY and CDR2 SYGVKD. V was clipped by 4 bases and J by 10 bases; unmatched bases: 17. The CDR3 nucleotides are TGTGCCATCAGTGGGTTAAGCGGGGGGCCCCTGAGTCGGGAGCAGTTCTTC. This translates into CAISGLSGGPLSREQFF.

This clone occurred once. The V gene is TRBV28, the J gene TRBJ1-5, with D possibly being TRBD1 (5 bases). This CDR3 comprises 17 residues. The V gene's germline CDR1 is MDHEN and CDR2 SYDVKM. Deletions cut 3 bases from V and 0 bases from J, with 15 bases between. The CDR3 nucleotides are TGTGCCAGCAGTTTGGGTGTACGGGGGTATAGCAATCAGCCCCAGCATTTT. Encoded protein: CASSLGVRGYSNQPQHF.

The chain combines TRBV4-2 with TRBJ1-4; unclear D gene. The CDR3 spans 14 residues. Germline V lookup: CDR1 LGHNA, CDR2 YNFKEQ. Trimming left V 0 bases short and J 7 bases short, with 9 bases between. The CDR3 DNA sequence: TGTGCCAGCAGCCAAGACGCCGGGAGTGAAAAACTGTTTTTT. It encodes CASSQDAGSEKLFF.

V gene TRBV4-1 combines with J gene TRBJ1-1; unclear D gene. Germline V gene data show CDR1 as MGHRA and CDR2 as YSYEKL. V lost 3 bases, J lost 0 bases, and 11 bases lay in between. This CDR3 is 15 amino acids long. This CDR3 is CASSHPLTVNTEAFF. As DNA, the CDR3 is TGCGCCAGCAGCCATCCATTAACAGTGAACACTGAAGCTTTCTTT.

This clone was seen once. CDR3 sequence: CASSLEYSEAFF. DNA of the CDR3: TGTGCCAGCAGCTTGGAATACTCCGAAGCTTTCTTT. V is TRBV5-5 and J is TRBJ1-1; D gene uncertain. This CDR3 is 12 amino acids long. V was trimmed by 0 bases and J by 8 bases, leaving 8 bases between them. In germline, CDR1 is SGHKS, CDR2 YYEKEE (reference sequence).

This clone occurred once. This chain connects TRBV3-1 (or the pseudogene TRBV3-2) to TRBJ1-5, with D possibly being TRBD1 (6 bases). This CDR3 is 16 amino acids long. V lost 2 bases and J lost 5, with 16 bases in between. CDR1 and CDR2 (germline): LGHDT, YNNKEL (reference sequence). CDR3 DNA sequence: TGTGCCAGCAGCCAACCCCGACAGGCGACCTATCAGCCCCAGCATTTT. Translation: CASSQPRQATYQPQHF.

The rearrangement joins TRBV11-1 to TRBJ1-2; 10 bases line up with TRBD1. Germline lookup yields CDR1 SGHAT and CDR2 FQDESV (reference sequence). The CDR3 runs to 16 residues. Losses at the gene ends were 4 bases for V and 0 bases for J; bases not matched to a gene: 5. CDR3 nucleotides: TGTGCCAGCAGCTGGGGACAGGGGAACCCTAACTATGGCTACACCTTC. Encoded protein: CASSWGQGNPNYGYTF. The full variable domain, with the rest looked up from reference TRBV11-1 and TRBJ1-2, is EAEVAQSPRYKITEKSQAVAFWCDPISGHATLYWYRQILGQGPELLVQFQDESVVDDSQLPKDRFSAERLKGVDSTLKIQPAELGDSAMYLCASSWGQGNPNYGYTFGSGTRLTVV.

V gene TRBV5-4 combines with J gene TRBJ2-3; TRBD2 agrees at 7 bases. The CDR3 runs to 15 residues. Germline CDR1 is SGHNT and CDR2 is YYREEE (reference sequence). Trimming removed 2 bases from V and 4 bases from J; junction bases left unmatched: 7. CDR3 in amino acids: CASSFRTSYSDTQYF. CDR3 DNA: TGTGCCAGCAGCTTCAGGACTAGTTATTCAGATACGCAGTATTTT.